Below, 8 T cell receptor beta chains from the same sample are listed, as sequenced in a study of beta chain features in type 1 diabetes. All of the isolated RNA was reverse transcribed, so expressed TCRB transcripts were sequenced. Profiling relied on immunoSEQ multiplex PCR, and the TCRdb table lists in-frame clones only, not all of them. The sample comprises 430,000 or so clones, approximately 10% of which are singletons, and approximately 0.05% rests with the top ten. The sample was naive CD4+ T cells from blood. These receptors originate from a woman aged 18-35 years in good health.

The V gene is TRBV4-1, the J gene TRBJ2-1, with 11 bases fitting TRBD1. Germline CDR1 is MGHRA and CDR2 is YSYEKL. The CDR3 covers 15 residues. J lost 6 bases, V lost 3 bases, and 4 bases had no gene match. The CDR3 nucleotides are TGCGCCAGCAGCCAGGGACAGGGGGGAATCAATGAGCAGTTCTTC. The encoded protein is CASSQGQGGINEQFF.

This clone has just a few counts. Different DNA sequences within this sample yield the same CDR3. The chain uses TRBV18 and TRBJ2-1; 11 nucleotides agree with TRBD1. The CDR3 is 15 amino acids. The germline gives CDR1 KGHSH, CDR2 LQKENI. With V trimmed by 3 bases and J by 3 bases, 1 base remained unmatched. CDR3 DNA: TGTGCCAGCTCACCCGGGACAGGGGGCTACAATGAGCAGTTCTTC. Translation gives CASSPGTGGYNEQFF.

This clone was picked up a small number of times. The J gene is TRBJ1-2, the V gene TRBV4-1, with a weak D call TRBD1 (5 bases). Germline CDR1 and CDR2: MGHRA and YSYEKL. The CDR3 has 14 residues. Trimming shortened V by 1 base and J by 8 bases, and 14 bases separated the two germline ends. CDR3 amino acids: CASSQVGGKGGYTF. The CDR3 DNA reads as TGCGCCAGCAGCCAAGTGGGGGGAAAGGGAGGCTACACCTTC.

Only a few counts were recorded for this clone. V and J are TRBV7-2 and TRBJ2-1; no reliable D call. V dropped 3 bases and J dropped 10 bases, with 13 bases sitting between them. Germline CDR1 reads SGHTA; CDR2 reads FQGNSA. The CDR3 is 13 residues long. CDR3 amino acids: CASSFSRVGEQFF. The CDR3 bases are TGTGCCAGCAGCTTCTCTAGAGTTGGGGAGCAGTTCTTC.

This clone occurred a few times. The V call is TRBV5-1, the J call TRBJ1-1; D gene ambiguous. Trimming stripped 2 bases from V and 11 bases from J, with 13 bases between. The CDR3 covers 12 residues. Germline CDR1 is SGHRS and CDR2 is YFSETQ. The CDR3 bases are TGCGCCAGCAGCTTAGGGCCCAACGGGGCTTTCTTT. Amino acid sequence: CASSLGPNGAFF. The full variable domain, with the rest looked up from reference TRBV5-1 and TRBJ1-1, is KAGVTQTPRYLIKTRGQQVTLSCSPISGHRSVSWYQQTPGQGLQFLFEYFSETQRNKGNFPGRFSGRQFSNSRSEMNVSTLELGDSALYLCASSLGPNGAFFGQGTRLTVV.

This clone has only a few counts. The chain has TRBV4-3 and TRBJ2-1; D gene uncertain. This CDR3 comprises 14 residues. Germline CDR1 LGHNA, CDR2 YSLEER. V was trimmed by 4 bases and J by 0 bases, leaving 7 bases between them. The CDR3 spells CASSPLASYNEQFF. The CDR3 DNA reads TGCGCCAGCAGCCCCCTGGCCTCCTACAATGAGCAGTTCTTC.

This clone has only a few counts. The chain couples TRBV30 to TRBJ2-2; the D gene is possibly TRBD2 (5 bases). This CDR3 contains 14 residues. Trimming shortened V by 2 bases and J by 7 bases, and 14 bases separated the two germline ends. Germline CDR1 and CDR2: GTSNPN and SVGIG (reference sequence). The CDR3 sequence is CAWSMGKRGGELFF. CDR3 bases: TGTGCCTGGAGTATGGGGAAACGGGGCGGGGAGCTGTTTTTT.

This clone was picked up a small number of times. The chain uses TRBV7-2 and TRBJ2-7, with a tentative D call TRBD2 (6 bases). Germline V gives CDR1 SGHTA, CDR2 FQGNSA. Trimming left V 5 bases short and J 0 bases short, with 11 bases between. The CDR3 has 14 amino acids. Here the CDR3 reads CASSLGLPSYEQYF. The CDR3 DNA reads TGTGCCAGCAGCCTGGGACTCCCCTCCTACGAGCAGTACTTC.